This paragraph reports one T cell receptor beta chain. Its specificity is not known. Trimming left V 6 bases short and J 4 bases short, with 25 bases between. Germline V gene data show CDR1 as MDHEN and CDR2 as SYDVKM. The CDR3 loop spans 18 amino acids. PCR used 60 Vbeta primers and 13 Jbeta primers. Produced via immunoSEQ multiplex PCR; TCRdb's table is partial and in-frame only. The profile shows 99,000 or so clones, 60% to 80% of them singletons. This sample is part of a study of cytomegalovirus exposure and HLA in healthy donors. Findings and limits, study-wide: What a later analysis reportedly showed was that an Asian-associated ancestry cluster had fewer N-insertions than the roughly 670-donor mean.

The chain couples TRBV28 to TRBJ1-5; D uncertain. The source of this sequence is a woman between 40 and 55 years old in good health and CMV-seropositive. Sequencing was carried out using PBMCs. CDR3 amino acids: CASRPGWKGSGLNQPQHF. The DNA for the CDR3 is TGTGCCAGCAGGCCTGGATGGAAGGGTAGCGGCCTTAATCAGCCCCAGCATTTT.